This entry features one TCR beta chain sequence. The sample comes from a study of T cell changes during pregnancy in multiple sclerosis. The protocol was immunoSEQ multiplex PCR, while the TCRdb copy is restricted to in-frame clones and leaves out a portion. This table has 35,000 to 55,000 clones, less than 95% appearing once. V lost 3 bases and J lost 0, with 11 bases in between. This CDR3 contains 15 residues. CDR1 LNHDA and CDR2 SQIVND come from the germline V gene (reference sequence). The chain uses TRBV19 and TRBJ1-1, with a weak D call TRBD1 (6 bases). The receptor was isolated from a female donor with multiple sclerosis, enrolled in a pregnancy study. The source was CD4+ T cells from peripheral blood mononuclear cells, collected in the third trimester of pregnancy. The CDR3, as DNA: TGTGCCAGTAGTATCGGGGGGGCCCTGAACACTGAAGCTTTCTTT. Amino acid sequence: CASSIGGALNTEAFF.